This T cell receptor beta chain emerged from a study of Tregs in tolerant kidney transplant recipients. Method: immunoSEQ multiplex PCR; TCRdb's copy keeps in-frame clones and lacks some. The repertoire includes 50,000 to 75,000 clones, less than 98% of them detected once, and 0.3% to 0.4% sits in the top ten. Unstimulated regulatory T cells (CD4+CD25+CD127-), CD4+CD25- non-regulatory cells, CD4 and CD8 cells were FACS-sorted from thawed PBMCs. Germline loops: CDR1 LGHNT, CDR2 FRNRAP. The J segment lost 4 bases and the V segment lost 5 bases, leaving 7 bases of the junction unmatched. This CDR3 comprises 17 residues.

The specimen comprised Tregs from blood, sampled before the transplant. This chain joins TRBV12-5 and TRBJ2-2; 13 positions match TRBD2. This sequence was found in a human donor who received a combined kidney and bone marrow transplant. This chain's CDR3 is CASGPPGLAGVTGELFF. The CDR3 bases are TGTGCTAGTGGTCCACCAGGACTAGCGGGGGTCACCGGGGAGCTGTTTTTT.